There are a few counts of the clone carrying this T cell receptor (beta chain). This CDR3 has 14 residues. Trimming removed 3 bases from V and 0 bases from J, with 6 bases in between. Germline loops: CDR1 DFQATT, CDR2 SNEGSKA (reference sequence). The data originate from a study of vaccination and CD4 T cells after COVID-19. TCRdb passed the PCR reads through MiXCR, listing each CDR3 protein once. The table lists some 25,000 distinct CDR3 sequences, 50% to 65% of them singletons. The material sequenced was CD4+ T cells from blood, taken before SARS-CoV-2 vaccination. The sequence derives from a human donor who had recovered from COVID-19. The chain links TRBV20-1 to TRBJ1-6, with D uncertain. The CDR3 spells CSARISSYNSPLHF. In nucleotides, the CDR3 is TGCAGTGCTAGGATAAGCTCCTATAATTCACCCCTCCACTTT.